Shown below are 15 T cell receptor beta chains from a single sample sequenced in a study of shared clonotypes between healthy human individuals. Repertoires were generated with immunoSEQ multiplex PCR, while TCRdb's copy carries only in-frame clones and drops some. The repertoire holds 2 million to 2.5 million clones, with nearly 97% as singletons. The sample taken for sequencing was naive CD4+ T cells sorted from blood. Noted subset: CD45RA+ positively selected. The receptors come from a man younger than 35 in good health.

This chain uses TRBV6-1 with TRBJ2-7; D is unclear. V gave up 8 bases and J gave up 0 bases, with 11 bases separating them. The CDR3 sequence is 13 residues long. The germline CDR1 and CDR2 sequences are MNHNS and SASEGT. The CDR3 DNA reads TGTGCCAGCGGTTTATTATACTCCTACGAGCAGTACTTC. Its translation is CASGLLYSYEQYF.

This chain connects TRBV28 to TRBJ1-3; D call uncertain. The CDR3 is 15 amino acids. Germline V gene sequence: CDR1 MDHEN, CDR2 SYDVKM. Trimming took 3 bases from V and 4 from J, leaving 13 bases between them. CDR3 residues: CASSLGGTEGNTIYF. In nucleotides, the CDR3 is TGTGCCAGCAGTTTGGGCGGAACGGAGGGAAACACCATATATTTT. Combining the CDR3 with reference TRBV28 and TRBJ1-3 gives the whole variable domain DVKVTQSSRYLVKRTGEKVFLECVQDMDHENMFWYRQDPGLGLRLIYFSYDVKMKEKGDIPEGYSVSREKKERFSLILESASTNQTSMYLCASSLGGTEGNTIYFGEGSWLTVV.

The chain is built from TRBV19 and TRBJ1-6; 7 bases align to TRBD1. The CDR3 consists of 13 residues. V dropped 6 bases and J dropped 6; count of bases not matched to a gene: 2. Germline V lookup: CDR1 LNHDA, CDR2 SQIVND (reference sequence). The CDR3 reads CASRTGFNSPLHF. The CDR3 bases are TGTGCCAGTAGGACAGGGTTTAATTCACCCCTCCACTTT.

The genes are TRBV27 and TRBJ2-2; perhaps TRBD2 as D (6 bases). Germline V gene lookup returns CDR1 MNHEY and CDR2 SMNVEV (reference sequence). The CDR3 totals 13 residues. V lost 7 bases and J 5 bases, leaving 11 bases between the germline ends. CDR3 nucleotides: TGTGCCAGCACCGAGACTAGTACCGGGGAGCTGTTTTTT. It codes for CASTETSTGELFF.

The rearrangement uses TRBV5-1 and TRBJ2-7; D not resolved. V shed 4 bases and J shed 0 bases, with 8 bases lying between them. CDR3 size: 13 residues. Looked up from germline, CDR1 is SGHRS and CDR2 is YFSETQ. CDR3 sequence reads: CASSSSPSYEQYF. Written as DNA, the CDR3 is TGCGCCAGCAGCAGCTCACCCTCCTACGAGCAGTACTTC.

V gene TRBV23-1 combines with J gene TRBJ2-5; perhaps TRBD2 as D (5 bases). TRBV23-1 is annotated as an ORF whose role is uncertain. The CDR3 runs 15 residues. Trimming removed 2 bases from V and 0 bases from J, with 10 bases in between. CDR3 in amino acids: CASSQTRPNQETQYF. In DNA, the CDR3 is TGCGCCAGCAGTCAAACTAGGCCAAACCAAGAGACCCAGTACTTC.

The V and J genes are TRBV2 and TRBJ2-2; no clear D gene. Germline-derived CDR1 and CDR2 are SNHLY and FYNNEI. Trimming removed 1 base from V and 16 bases from J, with 16 bases in between. The CDR3 runs to 13 residues. In DNA, the CDR3 is TGTGCCAGCAGTGAAGGAGTCGGGCAGTGCCCGTTTTTT. Its translation is CASSEGVGQCPFF.

This chain joins TRBV28 and TRBJ1-1; D gene ambiguous. Trimming shortened V by 2 bases and J by 1 base, and 5 bases separated the two germline ends. The CDR3 is made up of 13 amino acids. The germline gives CDR1 MDHEN, CDR2 SYDVKM. The CDR3 protein is CASSLKRNTEAFF. In nucleotides, the CDR3 is TGTGCCAGCAGTTTAAAAAGGAACACTGAAGCTTTCTTT.

The rearrangement uses TRBV5-1 and TRBJ2-1; TRBD2 might be the D (5 bases). V was clipped by 1 base and J by 0 bases, with 5 bases between them. The CDR3 sequence is 14 residues long. The germline V gene encodes CDR1 SGHRS and CDR2 YFSETQ. The CDR3 nucleotides are TGCGCCAGCAGCTTGCGGGACTCCTACAATGAGCAGTTCTTC. The encoded protein is CASSLRDSYNEQFF.

V usage is TRBV30 and J usage is TRBJ1-6; D not resolved. In germline, CDR1 is GTSNPN, CDR2 SVGIG (reference sequence). V was shortened by 3 bases and J by 8 bases, with 14 bases between the two germline ends. The CDR3 has 14 amino acids. CDR3 in amino acids: CAWRTESAYSPLHF. The CDR3 DNA follows: TGTGCCTGGAGAACGGAGTCGGCCTATTCACCCCTCCACTTT. The variable domain in full, with the rest retrieved from reference TRBV30 and TRBJ1-6, is SQTIHQWPATLVQPVGSPLSLECTVEGTSNPNLYWYRQAAGRGLQLLFYSVGIGQISSEVPQNLSASRPQDRQFILSSKKLLLSDSGFYLCAWRTESAYSPLHFGNGTRLTVT.

The genes are TRBV2 and TRBJ1-5; D call uncertain. Germline CDR1 reads SNHLY; CDR2 reads FYNNEI. V was trimmed by 5 bases and J by 7 bases, leaving 15 bases between them. The CDR3 has 14 amino acids. DNA for the CDR3: TGTGCCAGCAGTCCCGGCCGACTGGGGCAGCCCCAGCATTTT. Translating gives CASSPGRLGQPQHF.

A note on this clone: This specimen includes other DNA sequences encoding the same CDR3. The CDR3 spells CASSLEQVNSPLHF. DNA of the CDR3: TGCGCCAGCAGCTTGGAACAGGTGAACTCACCCCTCCACTTT. The chain recombines TRBV5-1 with TRBJ1-6, with a weak D call TRBD1 (5 bases). The V gene's germline CDR1 is SGHRS and CDR2 YFSETQ. This CDR3 comprises 14 residues. Deletions cut 0 bases from V and 10 bases from J, with 11 bases between.

The chain employs TRBV4-3 and TRBJ2-1; D might be TRBD1 or TRBD2, each matching 5 bases. The germline CDR1 and CDR2 sequences are LGHNA and YSLEER. This CDR3 is 13 amino acids long. V lost 0 bases and J 9 bases, leaving 9 bases between the germline ends. The CDR3: CASSQEGPSEQFF. The CDR3 coding sequence is TGCGCCAGCAGCCAAGAGGGACCCTCTGAGCAGTTCTTC.

As regards this clone: Other DNA sequences within the sample encode an identical CDR3. The chain joins TRBV6-6 to TRBJ2-6; D gene unclear. V lost 0 bases to trimming and J lost 0 bases, with 6 bases between them. Germline loops: CDR1 MNHNY, CDR2 SVGAGI (reference sequence). The CDR3 runs to 16 residues. The CDR3 DNA reads as TGTGCCAGCAGTTACTCGTTGGGCTCTGGGGCCAACGTCCTGACTTTC. Translated, it gives CASSYSLGSGANVLTF.

The rearrangement links TRBV5-4 to TRBJ1-2, with 7 bases lining up with TRBD1. The V gene end was trimmed by 3 bases and the J gene end by 6 bases; junction bases not matched to a gene: 11. CDR3 size: 15 residues. CDR1 and CDR2 from the germline V gene are SGHNT and YYREEE (reference sequence). Written as DNA, the CDR3 is TGTGCCAGCAGCTCTAAGTCGACAGGGACGAATGGCTACACCTTC. Its protein product is CASSSKSTGTNGYTF.